This T cell receptor (beta chain) was captured in a study of cytomegalovirus exposure and HLA in healthy donors. TCRdb keeps only in-frame clones here, not all; method: immunoSEQ multiplex PCR. Among about 240,000 clones listed, 75% to 90% were seen once. Trimming removed 5 bases from V and 4 bases from J; junction bases left unmatched: 13. Germline values: CDR1 MNHNY, CDR2 SVGAGI (reference sequence). CDR3 size: 16 residues. Regarding this clone: The antigen remains unidentified.

Findings and caveats of the study: According to a subsequent analysis, TCR clusters identified in the first cohort showed a tendency to co-occur across the 100 to 150 validation repertoires. The study flagged roughly 160 TCR beta chains as cytomegalovirus-associated.

Source material: PBMCs. The J gene is TRBJ2-7, the V gene TRBV6-6; the match to TRBD1 covers 8 bases. This clonotype was sampled from a woman in her 30s in good health and CMV-seropositive. As DNA, the CDR3 is TGTGCCAGCAGTCCGCCCCACACAGGGGGGTTGTACGAGCAGTACTTC. This translates into CASSPPHTGGLYEQYF.